The present entry profiles one TCR beta chain with its context. Its antigen is not identified. The data derive from a study of long-term antiretroviral therapy in people with HIV. Version v3.0 of the immunoSEQ assay was performed at survey level. Here immunoSEQ multiplex PCR was the method, and the copy in TCRdb shows in-frame clones only, minus some. The sample holds some 25,000 clones, approximately 83% seen once. The study, taken as a whole, reports: The data indicate that diversity increased after ART but remained below transplant donor controls.

There are 12 residues in the CDR3. Germline CDR1 PRHDT, CDR2 FYEKMQ (reference sequence). The V gene lost 4 bases and the J gene lost 4 bases, with 7 bases spanning the gap. The chain is built from TRBV13 and TRBJ2-5; D unclear. This sequence was found in a young man with HIV. Sequenced here: unsorted PBMCs, sampled 4.1 to 4.5 years after starting antiretroviral therapy. The CDR3 sequence: CASSSAGETQYF. The CDR3 bases are TGTGCCAGCAGCTCGGCCGGAGAGACCCAGTACTTC.